A single T cell receptor (beta chain) is shown here with its context. CDR1 GTSNPN and CDR2 SVGIG come from the germline V gene (reference sequence). CDR3 size: 13 residues. The germline V and J ends were trimmed by 1 base and 1 base, with 7 bases remaining between them. Primers included in the PCR were 60 Vbeta and 13 Jbeta primers. TCRdb keeps only in-frame clones here, not all; method: immunoSEQ multiplex PCR. This table has about 160,000 clones, approximately 85% appearing once. This sample stems from a study of cytomegalovirus exposure and HLA in healthy donors. This receptor was taken from a man aged 50-60 years in good health and CMV-seropositive. The rearrangement links TRBV30 to TRBJ1-1; D is ambiguous. Sequencing was done on a sample of PBMCs. The chain's CDR3 is CAWSANSNTEAFF. CDR3 bases: TGTGCCTGGAGTGCCAATTCGAACACTGAAGCTTTCTTT.